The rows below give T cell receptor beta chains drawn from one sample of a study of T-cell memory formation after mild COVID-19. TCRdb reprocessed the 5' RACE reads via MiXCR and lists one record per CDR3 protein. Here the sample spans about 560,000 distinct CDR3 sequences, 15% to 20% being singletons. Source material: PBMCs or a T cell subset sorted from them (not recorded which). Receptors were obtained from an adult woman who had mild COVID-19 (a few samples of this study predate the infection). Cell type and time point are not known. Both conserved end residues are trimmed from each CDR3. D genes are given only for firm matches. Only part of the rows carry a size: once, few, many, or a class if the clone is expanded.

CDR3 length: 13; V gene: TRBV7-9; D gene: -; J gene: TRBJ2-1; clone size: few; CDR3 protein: ASSLEASSYNEQF
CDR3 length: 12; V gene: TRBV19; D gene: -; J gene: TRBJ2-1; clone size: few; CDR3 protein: ASKPKTIWSEQF
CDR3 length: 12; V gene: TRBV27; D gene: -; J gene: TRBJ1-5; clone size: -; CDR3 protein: ASGRSGSNQPQH
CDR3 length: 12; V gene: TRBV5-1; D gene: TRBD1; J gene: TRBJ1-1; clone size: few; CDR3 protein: ASTKGASVTEAF
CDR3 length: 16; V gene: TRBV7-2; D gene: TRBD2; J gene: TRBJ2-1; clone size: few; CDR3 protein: ASSLVPGLAGEYNEQF
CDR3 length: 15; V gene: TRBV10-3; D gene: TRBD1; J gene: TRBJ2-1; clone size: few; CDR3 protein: AISGTDRATYAIEQF
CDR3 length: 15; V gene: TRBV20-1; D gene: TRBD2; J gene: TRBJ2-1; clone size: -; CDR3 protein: SARGTSGGPPYNEQF
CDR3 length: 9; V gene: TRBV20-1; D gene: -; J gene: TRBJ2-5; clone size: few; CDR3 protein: SARELETQY
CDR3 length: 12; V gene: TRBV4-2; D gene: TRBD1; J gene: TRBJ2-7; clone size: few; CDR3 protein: ASSRQGAPYEQY
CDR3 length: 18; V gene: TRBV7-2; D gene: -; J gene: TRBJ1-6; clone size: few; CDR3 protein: ASSLSGGMDRLGDNSPLH
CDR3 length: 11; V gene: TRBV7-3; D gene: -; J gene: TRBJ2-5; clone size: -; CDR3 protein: ASSQGRQETQY
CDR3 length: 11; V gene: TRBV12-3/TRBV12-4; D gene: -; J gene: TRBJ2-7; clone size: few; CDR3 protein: ASTLSRMGEQY
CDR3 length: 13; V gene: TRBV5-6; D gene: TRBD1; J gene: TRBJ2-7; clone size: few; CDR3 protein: ASSSWDRGPYEQY
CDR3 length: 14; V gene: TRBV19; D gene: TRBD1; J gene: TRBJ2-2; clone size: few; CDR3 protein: ASSTVGQGNTGELF
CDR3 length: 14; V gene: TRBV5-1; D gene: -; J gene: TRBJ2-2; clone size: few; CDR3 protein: ASSQSGSANTGELF
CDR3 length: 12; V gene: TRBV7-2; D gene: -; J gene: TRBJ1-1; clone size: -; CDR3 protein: ASSFNARNTEAF
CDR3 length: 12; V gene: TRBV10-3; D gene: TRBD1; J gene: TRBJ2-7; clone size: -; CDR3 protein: AIRGETGGYEQY
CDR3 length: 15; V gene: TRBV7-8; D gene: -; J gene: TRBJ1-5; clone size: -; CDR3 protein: ASSAPGITGSNQPQH
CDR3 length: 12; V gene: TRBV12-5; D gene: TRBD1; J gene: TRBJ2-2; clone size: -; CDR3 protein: ASGPTGTTGELF
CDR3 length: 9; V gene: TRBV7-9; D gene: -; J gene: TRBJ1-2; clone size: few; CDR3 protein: ASSLATGYT
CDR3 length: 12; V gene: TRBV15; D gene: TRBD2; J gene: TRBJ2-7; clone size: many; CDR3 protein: ATSSNIGGYEQY
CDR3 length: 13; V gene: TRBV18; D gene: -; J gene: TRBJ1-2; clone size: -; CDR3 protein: ASSPRQDPNYGYT
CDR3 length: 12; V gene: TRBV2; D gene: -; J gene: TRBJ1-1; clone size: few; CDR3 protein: ASTTVGSNTEAF
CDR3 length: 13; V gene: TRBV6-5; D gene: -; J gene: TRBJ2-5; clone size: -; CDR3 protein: ASSYSGLAHETQY
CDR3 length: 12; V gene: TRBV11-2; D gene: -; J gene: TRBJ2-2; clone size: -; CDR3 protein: ASSFSEGTGELF
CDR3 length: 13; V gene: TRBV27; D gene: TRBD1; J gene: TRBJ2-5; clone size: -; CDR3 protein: ASRKHRGGQETQY
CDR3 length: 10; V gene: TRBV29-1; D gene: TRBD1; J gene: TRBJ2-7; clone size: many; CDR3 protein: SVGQGGYEQY
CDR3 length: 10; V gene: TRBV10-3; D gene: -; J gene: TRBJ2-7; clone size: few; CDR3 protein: AIRDSSYEQY
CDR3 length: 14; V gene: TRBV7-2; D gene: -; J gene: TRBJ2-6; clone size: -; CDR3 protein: ASSEGIHTGANVLT
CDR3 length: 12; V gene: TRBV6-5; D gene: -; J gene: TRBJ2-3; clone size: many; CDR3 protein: ASSAGGSADTQY
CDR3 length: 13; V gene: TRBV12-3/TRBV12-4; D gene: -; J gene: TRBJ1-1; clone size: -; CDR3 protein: ASSLDGGVNTEAF
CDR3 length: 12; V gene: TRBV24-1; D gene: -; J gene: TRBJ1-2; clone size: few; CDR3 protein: ATSDFPLTGGYT
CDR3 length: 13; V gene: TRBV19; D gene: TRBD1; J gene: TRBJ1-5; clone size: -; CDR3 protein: ASNRDRGYDQPQH
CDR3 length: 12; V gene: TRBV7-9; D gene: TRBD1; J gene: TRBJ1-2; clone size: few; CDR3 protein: ASSFGTETYGYT
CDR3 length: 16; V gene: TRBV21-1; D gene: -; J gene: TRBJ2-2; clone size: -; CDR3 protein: ASSKDEGHFTMGGELF
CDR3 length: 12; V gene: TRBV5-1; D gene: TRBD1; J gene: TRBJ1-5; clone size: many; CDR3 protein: ASSLDRGGQPQH
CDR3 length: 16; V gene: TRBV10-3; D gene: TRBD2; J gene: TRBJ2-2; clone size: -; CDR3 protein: AISEQVVLAGWTGELF
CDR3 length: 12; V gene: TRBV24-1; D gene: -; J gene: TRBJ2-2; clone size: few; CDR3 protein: ATSDLKGNGELF
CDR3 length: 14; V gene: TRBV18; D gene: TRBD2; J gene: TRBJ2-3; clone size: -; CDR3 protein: ASSPPRGLSTDTQY
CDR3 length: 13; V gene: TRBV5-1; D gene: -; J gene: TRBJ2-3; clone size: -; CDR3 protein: ASSKGLTSTDTQY
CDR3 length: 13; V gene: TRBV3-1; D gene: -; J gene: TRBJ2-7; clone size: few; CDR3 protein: ASSQDLHDRKEQY
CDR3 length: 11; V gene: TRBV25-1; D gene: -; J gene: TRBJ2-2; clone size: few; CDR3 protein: ASSEIMTGELF
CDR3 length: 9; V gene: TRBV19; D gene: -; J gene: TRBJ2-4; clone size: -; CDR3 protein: ASTSKNIQY
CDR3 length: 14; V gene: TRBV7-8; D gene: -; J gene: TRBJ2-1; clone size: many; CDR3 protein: ASSLKESGPYNEQF
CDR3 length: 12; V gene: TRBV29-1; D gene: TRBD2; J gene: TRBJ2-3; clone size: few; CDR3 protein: SVEGTSGTDTQY
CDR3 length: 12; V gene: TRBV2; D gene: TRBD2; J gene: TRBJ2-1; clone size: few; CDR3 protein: ASINRTSGGTQF
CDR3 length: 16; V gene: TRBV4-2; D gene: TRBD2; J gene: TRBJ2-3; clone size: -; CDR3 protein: ASSQGGTSGSEADTQY
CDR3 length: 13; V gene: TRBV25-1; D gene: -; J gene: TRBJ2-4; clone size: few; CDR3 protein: ASSLGLSDKNIQY
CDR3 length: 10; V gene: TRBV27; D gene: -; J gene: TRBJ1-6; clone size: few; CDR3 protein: ASSGPGSPLH
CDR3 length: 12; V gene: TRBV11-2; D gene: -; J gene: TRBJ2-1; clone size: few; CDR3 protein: ASSFGRGYNEQF
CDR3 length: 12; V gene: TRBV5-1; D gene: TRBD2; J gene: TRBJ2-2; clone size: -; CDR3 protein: ASGEGTNTGELF
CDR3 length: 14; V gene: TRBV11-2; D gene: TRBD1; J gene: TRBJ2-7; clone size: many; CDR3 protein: ASSSEPGTGYREQY
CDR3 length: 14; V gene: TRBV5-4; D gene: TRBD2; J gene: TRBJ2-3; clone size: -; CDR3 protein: ASSFGGRTSTDTQY
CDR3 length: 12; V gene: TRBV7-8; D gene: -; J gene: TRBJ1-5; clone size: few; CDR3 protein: ASRNGTINQPQH
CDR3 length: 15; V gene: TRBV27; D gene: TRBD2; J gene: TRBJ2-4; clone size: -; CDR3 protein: ASSSGLAALAKNIQY
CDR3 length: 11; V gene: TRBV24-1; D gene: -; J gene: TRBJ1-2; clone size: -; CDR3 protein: ATSKGVGYGYT
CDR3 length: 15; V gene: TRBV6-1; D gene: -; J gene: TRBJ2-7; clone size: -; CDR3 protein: ASSEPTSIYVAYEQY
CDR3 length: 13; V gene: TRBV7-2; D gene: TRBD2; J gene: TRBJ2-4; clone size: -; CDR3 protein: ASRLAGTSGVFQY